These T cell receptor beta chains were read from a single sample in a study of cytomegalovirus exposure and HLA in healthy donors. TCRdb's copy holds only in-frame clones and misses some; the assay was immunoSEQ multiplex PCR. The profile shows around 150,000 clones, about 76% of them singletons. The sample comprised PBMCs. These receptors were collected from a man aged 18 to 29 in good health and CMV-seronegative. Both conserved end residues are part of each CDR3. A D gene is named only where the DNA matches it firmly. The size field is filled for only some rows; it gives once, few, many or a size class.

J: TRBJ2-3; size: few; D: TRBD2; V: TRBV5-1; CDR3: CASSLVGGGASDTQYF; DNA: TGCGCCAGCAGCTTGGTGGGCGGGGGGGCGTCAGATACGCAGTATTTT
J: TRBJ1-1; size: -; D: -; V: TRBV7-9; CDR3: CASSPTLGQGIGDTEAFF; DNA: TGTGCCAGCAGCCCCACTCTCGGGCAGGGTATAGGAGACACTGAAGCTTTCTTT
J: TRBJ1-1; size: -; D: TRBD1; V: TRBV29-1; CDR3: CSTRSGTGAEAFF; DNA: TGCAGCACCCGGTCCGGGACAGGGGCGGAAGCTTTCTTT
J: TRBJ2-7; size: few; D: TRBD2; V: TRBV6-6; CDR3: CASSSQAGGFYEQYF; DNA: TGTGCCAGCAGTTCCCAGGCGGGAGGGTTCTACGAGCAGTACTTC
J: TRBJ1-4; size: -; D: TRBD1; V: TRBV5-1; CDR3: CASSFEQGRANEKLFF; DNA: TGCGCCAGCAGCTTCGAACAGGGGAGAGCTAATGAAAAACTGTTTTTT
J: TRBJ2-1; size: -; D: TRBD2; V: TRBV6-4; CDR3: CASRILAGGLNEQFF; DNA: TGTGCCAGCAGGATTCTAGCGGGAGGGCTCAATGAGCAGTTCTTC
J: TRBJ2-7; size: -; D: TRBD2; V: TRBV9; CDR3: CASSGGLAGPSYEQYF; DNA: TGTGCCAGCAGCGGTGGACTAGCGGGACCTTCCTACGAGCAGTACTTC
J: TRBJ1-5; size: once; D: -; V: TRBV4-1; CDR3: CASSQELKAYSNQPQHF; DNA: TGCGCCAGCAGCCAAGAGTTAAAAGCATATAGCAATCAGCCCCAGCATTTT
J: TRBJ1-1; size: -; D: -; V: TRBV19; CDR3: CASSIEAGAGPEAFF; DNA: TGTGCCAGTAGTATAGAGGCAGGGGCTGGTCCTGAAGCTTTCTTT
J: TRBJ2-7; size: -; D: TRBD2; V: TRBV19; CDR3: CASSIGGPGTSGNEQYF; DNA: TGTGCCAGTAGTATAGGGGGGCCCGGGACTAGCGGGAACGAGCAGTACTTC
J: TRBJ2-5; size: -; D: -; V: TRBV9; CDR3: CASSVAAGERETQYF; DNA: TGTGCCAGCAGCGTAGCGGCAGGGGAGAGGGAGACCCAGTACTTC
J: TRBJ2-7; size: -; D: TRBD1; V: TRBV5-1; CDR3: CASSLGQGLGEQYF; DNA: TGCGCCAGCAGCCTTGGACAGGGCTTGGGCGAGCAGTACTTC
J: TRBJ1-1; size: -; D: -; V: TRBV19; CDR3: CAGRSLDSLEAFF; DNA: TGTGCCGGACGGTCCCTTGACAGCCTCGAAGCTTTCTTT
J: TRBJ2-6; size: -; D: TRBD1; V: TRBV28; CDR3: CASISGQGPSGANVLTF; DNA: TGTGCCAGCATTTCGGGACAGGGCCCATCTGGGGCCAACGTCCTGACTTTC
J: TRBJ2-4; size: -; D: -; V: TRBV11-2; CDR3: CASSLGPRPGNIQYF; DNA: TGTGCCAGCAGCTTAGGGCCCCGGCCGGGAAACATTCAGTACTTC
J: TRBJ2-7; size: -; D: -; V: TRBV5-6; CDR3: CASSLFTGGLYEQYF; DNA: TGTGCCAGCAGCTTGTTTACGGGGGGCTTGTACGAGCAGTACTTC
J: TRBJ1-5; size: -; D: -; V: TRBV2; CDR3: CASIESRGQPQHF; DNA: TGTGCCAGCATTGAAAGCCGCGGTCAGCCCCAGCATTTT
J: TRBJ2-7; size: -; D: TRBD1; V: TRBV28; CDR3: CASSTRQGARDEQYF; DNA: TGTGCCAGCAGTACCCGACAGGGGGCGAGGGACGAGCAGTACTTC
J: TRBJ2-3; size: -; D: -; V: TRBV9; CDR3: CASSVAPQAGKGDTQYF; DNA: TGTGCCAGCAGCGTAGCCCCGCAAGCGGGTAAAGGGGATACGCAGTATTTT
J: TRBJ1-5; size: once; D: TRBD1; V: TRBV7-8; CDR3: CASARDRDQPQHF; DNA: TGTGCCAGCGCCAGGGACAGGGATCAGCCCCAGCATTTT
J: TRBJ2-7; size: few; D: TRBD1; V: TRBV2; CDR3: CASSTGDGEQYF; DNA: TGTGCCAGCAGTACAGGGGACGGCGAGCAGTACTTC
J: TRBJ2-3; size: -; D: TRBD2; V: TRBV5-1; CDR3: CASTQTSVSTDTQYF; DNA: TGCGCCAGCACCCAGACTAGCGTAAGCACAGATACGCAGTATTTT
J: TRBJ2-1; size: -; D: TRBD2; V: TRBV5-1; CDR3: CASSLVGVAGGINEQFF; DNA: TGCGCCAGCAGCTTGGTCGGGGTAGCGGGTGGAATCAATGAGCAGTTCTTC
J: TRBJ2-7; size: -; D: TRBD1; V: TRBV27; CDR3: CASSLGQGRDEQYF; DNA: TGTGCCAGCAGTCTGGGACAGGGCCGCGACGAGCAGTACTTC
J: TRBJ1-2; size: -; D: -; V: TRBV11-2; CDR3: CASSSRSAGASGYTF; DNA: TGTGCCAGCAGCTCGAGATCTGCAGGGGCTTCTGGCTACACCTTC
J: TRBJ2-1; size: -; D: TRBD2; V: TRBV5-6; CDR3: CASSLLAGGQQFF; DNA: TGTGCCAGCAGCTTGCTAGCGGGGGGGCAACAGTTCTTC
J: TRBJ1-2; size: -; D: TRBD1; V: TRBV7-2; CDR3: CASSLAPGRGRVGYTF; DNA: TGTGCCAGCAGCTTAGCTCCCGGCAGGGGGCGCGTGGGCTACACCTTC
J: TRBJ2-1; size: few; D: -; V: TRBV5-1; CDR3: CASSLDRSNNEQFF; DNA: TGCGCCAGCAGCTTGGACAGGAGCAACAATGAGCAGTTCTTC
J: TRBJ1-1; size: -; D: -; V: TRBV5-1; CDR3: CASSLTGGTEAFF; DNA: TGCGCCAGCAGCTTGACGGGGGGAACTGAAGCTTTCTTT
J: TRBJ1-3; size: once; D: TRBD1; V: TRBV5-1; CDR3: CASRPGTGGRRSGNTIYF; DNA: TGCGCCAGCAGACCCGGGACAGGGGGCCGGCGCTCTGGAAACACCATATATTTT
J: TRBJ1-1; size: -; D: -; V: TRBV29-1; CDR3: CSAMTVNTEAFF; DNA: TGCAGCGCCATGACTGTGAACACTGAAGCTTTCTTT
J: TRBJ2-7; size: -; D: TRBD1; V: TRBV7-3; CDR3: CARTGTGFSNGYEQYF; DNA: TGTGCCAGGACCGGGACAGGGTTTTCTAATGGCTACGAGCAGTACTTC
J: TRBJ2-7; size: -; D: -; V: TRBV6-6; CDR3: CASSYSSPRQGYEQYF; DNA: TGTGCCAGCAGTTACTCCTCCCCGCGCCAGGGGTACGAGCAGTACTTC
J: TRBJ2-2; size: -; D: TRBD1; V: TRBV29-1; CDR3: CSVSKGTGNTGELFF; DNA: TGCAGCGTTTCCAAAGGGACAGGGAACACCGGGGAGCTGTTTTTT
J: TRBJ2-7; size: -; D: -; V: TRBV4-2; CDR3: CASSQGQTYGQYF; DNA: TGTGCCAGCAGCCAGGGCCAGACCTACGGGCAGTACTTC
J: TRBJ1-2; size: -; D: -; V: TRBV18; CDR3: CASSPLDSLNYGYTF; DNA: TGTGCCAGCTCACCACTGGACAGCTTGAACTATGGCTACACCTTC
J: TRBJ1-2; size: -; D: -; V: TRBV5-6; CDR3: CASSIQGQGYTF; DNA: TGTGCCAGCAGCATCCAGGGTCAGGGCTACACCTTC
J: TRBJ2-5; size: once; D: -; V: TRBV11-1; CDR3: CASSLEGVRQETQYF; DNA: TGTGCCAGCAGCTTAGAGGGGGTTCGACAAGAGACCCAGTACTTC
J: TRBJ1-2; size: -; D: TRBD1; V: TRBV10-3; CDR3: CAISEGGQGPFYGYTF; DNA: TGTGCCATCAGTGAGGGGGGACAGGGGCCCTTTTATGGCTACACCTTC